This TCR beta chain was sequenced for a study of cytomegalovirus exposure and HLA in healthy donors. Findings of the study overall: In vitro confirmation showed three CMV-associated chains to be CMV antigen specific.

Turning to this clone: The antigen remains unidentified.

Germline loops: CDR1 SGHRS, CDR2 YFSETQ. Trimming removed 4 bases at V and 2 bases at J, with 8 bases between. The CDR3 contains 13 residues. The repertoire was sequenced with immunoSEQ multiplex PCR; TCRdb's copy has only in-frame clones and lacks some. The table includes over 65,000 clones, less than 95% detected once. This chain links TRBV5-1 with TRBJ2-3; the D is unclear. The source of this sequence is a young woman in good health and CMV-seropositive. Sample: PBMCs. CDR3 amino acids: CASSDMNTDTQYF. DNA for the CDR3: TGCGCCAGCAGCGACATGAACACAGATACGCAGTATTTT.